The next 16 T cell receptor beta chains were all read from a single sample in a study of regulatory T cells in long-lasting Graves disease. Documented time point: newly diagnosed GD, antithyroid drugs for less than 3 months. TCR sequences were obtained from RNA taken from PBMCs. Arm-PCR of CDR3 regions and iRepertoire HTBI primers were the basis on which TCR beta libraries were built. TCRdb re-analysed the multiplex PCR reads in MiXCR, keeping a single row per CDR3 protein. The sample contains 500,000 or so distinct CDR3 sequences, more than 15% of which appear only once. This sample was also put to use in a study of T cells in Graves' hyperthyroidism and ophthalmopathy.

This sample comprised peripheral blood mononuclear cells (PBMCs), obtained at new diagnosis, from a patient treated with antithyroid drugs. The receptors stem from a woman between 40 and 65 years old with Graves disease.

This clonotype was counted ten times or more. This chain links TRBV12-3 or TRBV12-4 with TRBJ1-1; TRBD1 might be the D (5 bases). Deletions cut 6 bases from V and 1 base from J, with 18 bases between. This CDR3 spans 16 amino acids. In nucleotides, the CDR3 is TGTGCCAGCAGCCCTAGTTGGGGGGGGGGGAACACTGAAGCTTTCTTT. As protein: CASSPSWGGGNTEAFF.

Notes on this clonotype: This could be a read error, since a much larger clone is one nucleotide away. CDR3 sequence reads: CASSRQGRDYSYTF. Here the CDR3 DNA reads TGTGCCAGCAGCCGACAGGGGAGGGACTATAGCTACACCTTC. The chain uses TRBV12-3 or TRBV12-4 and TRBJ2-4, with 8 bases lining up with TRBD1. The DNA end lines up better with TRBJ1-2; the J call may be wrong. There are 14 residues in the CDR3.

The sample holds many counts of this clonotype. V and J are TRBV20-1 and TRBJ2-7; the match to TRBD1 covers 7 bases. CDR1 and CDR2 from the germline V gene are DFQATT and SNEGSKA (reference sequence). The CDR3 runs 12 residues. V shed 4 bases and J 2 bases; nucleotides not matched to a gene: 2. The CDR3 bases are TGCAGTGCTACCAGGGGGACCTACGAGCAGTACTTC. Its translation is CSATRGTYEQYF.

This clonotype has only a few counts. The rearrangement joins TRBV4-2 to TRBJ1-2; TRBD1 might be the D (5 bases). CDR3 size: 15 residues. Deletions cut 4 bases from V and 4 bases from J, with 16 bases between. Per germline, CDR1 LGHNA and CDR2 YNFKEQ. DNA of the CDR3: TGTGCCAGCAGCCCTGGGACGACTTCTGGCTATGGCTACACCTTC. As protein: CASSPGTTSGYGYTF.

CDR3 sequence (DNA): TGTGCCAGCAGCTTAGAGTCTGTCGGACAGCCAACCGGGGAGCTGTTTTTT. Its translation: CASSLESVGQPTGELFF. V is TRBV11-3 and J is TRBJ2-2; D perhaps matches TRBD1 (6 bases). Germline V gene sequence: CDR1 SGHNT, CDR2 YENEEA. Trimming left V 0 bases short and J 5 bases short, with 16 bases between. The CDR3 loop spans 17 amino acids.

This clonotype came up many times. This chain links TRBV2 with TRBJ1-5; D is unclear. The length of the CDR3 is 14 residues. The germline V and J ends were trimmed by 3 bases and 4 bases, with 10 bases remaining between them. Germline CDR1 is SNHLY and CDR2 is FYNNEI. CDR3 protein: CASSEGRVNQPQHF. CDR3 nucleotide sequence: TGTGCCAGCAGTGAGGGTCGGGTTAATCAGCCCCAGCATTTT.

The CDR3 DNA reads TGCGCCAGCAGCCCCACAGGGGGCTACGAAGCTTTCTTT. This translates into CASSPTGGYEAFF. The gene calls are TRBV5-1 and TRBJ1-1, with TRBD1 matching over 9 bases. The germline CDR1 and CDR2 sequences are SGHRS and YFSETQ. V dropped 4 bases and J dropped 8; count of bases not matched to a gene: 6. This CDR3 has 13 residues. Filled out from reference TRBV5-1 and TRBJ1-1, the complete variable domain reads KAGVTQTPRYLIKTRGQQVTLSCSPISGHRSVSWYQQTPGQGLQFLFEYFSETQRNKGNFPGRFSGRQFSNSRSEMNVSTLELGDSALYLCASSPTGGYEAFFGQGTRLTVV.

This clonotype has only a few counts. The chain combines TRBV2 with TRBJ2-1, with D perhaps matching TRBD1 or TRBD2 (7 bases each). Trimming pared 6 bases from V and 5 bases from J, leaving 20 bases between. Germline V gene sequence: CDR1 SNHLY, CDR2 FYNNEI. CDR3 length: 16 amino acids. The CDR3 sequence: CASRRGPGGVDNEQFF. The CDR3 DNA is TGTGCCAGCAGGAGGGGGCCTGGGGGGGTGGACAATGAGCAGTTCTTC.

This clonotype came up many times. This rearrangement joins TRBV20-1 to TRBJ2-3; D is unresolved. This CDR3 is 13 amino acids long. Trimming took 5 bases from V and 0 from J, leaving 9 bases between them. Germline V gene lookup returns CDR1 DFQATT and CDR2 SNEGSKA (reference sequence). CDR3 loop: CSALSSSTDTQYF. For the CDR3, the DNA is TGCAGTGCTTTGTCTTCTAGCACAGATACGCAGTATTTT.

Ten or more counts support this clonotype. The chain combines TRBV3-1 with TRBJ1-1; D not resolved. Trimming took off 4 bases at V and 5 bases at J, with 11 bases between the two ends. CDR1 is LGHDT and CDR2 is YNNKEL in the germline V gene (reference sequence). CDR3 length: 13 amino acids. CDR3 sequence: CASSLLTETEAFF. The DNA for the CDR3 is TGTGCCAGCAGCCTCCTAACGGAAACTGAAGCTTTCTTT.

This clonotype came up a few times. The chain employs TRBV5-1 and TRBJ1-2; D is possibly TRBD1 (5 bases). Trimming removed 0 bases from V and 10 bases from J, with 19 bases in between. CDR1 is SGHRS, CDR2 YFSETQ, per germline. The CDR3 length is 15 residues. CDR3 amino acids: CASSLGYTSTELYTF. CDR3 in DNA: TGCGCCAGCAGCTTGGGGTATACGTCGACAGAGCTCTACACCTTC. Complete variable domain (other parts from reference TRBV5-1 and TRBJ1-2): KAGVTQTPRYLIKTRGQQVTLSCSPISGHRSVSWYQQTPGQGLQFLFEYFSETQRNKGNFPGRFSGRQFSNSRSEMNVSTLELGDSALYLCASSLGYTSTELYTFGSGTRLTVV.

This clonotype occurred a few times. The rearrangement joins TRBV6-1 to TRBJ1-2; D is perhaps TRBD1 (5 bases). Germline V lookup: CDR1 MNHNS, CDR2 SASEGT. The CDR3 is 15 amino acids. V gave up 0 bases and J gave up 2 bases, with 10 bases separating them. The CDR3, as DNA: TGTGCCAGCAGTGAAGCTAACAGGCAGAACTATGGCTACACCTTC. Protein sequence: CASSEANRQNYGYTF.

Ten or more counts support this clonotype. CDR3: CASSPGGGRASNQPQHF. CDR3 nucleotide sequence: TGTGCCAGCAGTCCGGGGGGGGGGAGGGCGAGCAATCAGCCCCAGCATTTT. This chain uses TRBV12-3 or TRBV12-4 with TRBJ1-5; tentatively, D is TRBD1 (5 bases). V was shortened by 5 bases and J by 1 base, with 18 bases between the two germline ends. The CDR3 is made up of 17 amino acids.

This clonotype occurred a few times. A much larger clone differs by one base, so this may be a read error. The chain links TRBV28 to TRBJ1-2; no firm D call. V was cut by 7 bases and J by 8 bases, with 20 bases left in between. The CDR3 runs to 14 residues. Germline loops: CDR1 MDHEN, CDR2 SYDVKM. CDR3 nucleotide sequence: TGTGCCAGCAAAAAGGGCGCCCGATGGGAAGGCTACACCTTC. Translation gives CASKKGARWEGYTF.

V gene TRBV7-9 combines with J gene TRBJ1-2; a weak D match, TRBD1 (5 bases). Trimming shortened V by 5 bases and J by 6 bases, and 13 bases separated the two germline ends. The CDR3 length is 13 residues. Germline CDR1 and CDR2: SEHNR and FQNEAQ (reference sequence). CDR3 bases: TGTGCCAGCAGCACCAGGGTGGAGGATGGCTACACCTTC. It is translated as CASSTRVEDGYTF. Filled out from reference TRBV7-9 and TRBJ1-2, the complete variable domain reads DTGVSQNPRHKITKRGQNVTFRCDPISEHNRLYWYRQTLGQGPEFLTYFQNEAQLEKSRLLSDRFSAERPKGSFSTLEIQRTEQGDSAMYLCASSTRVEDGYTFGSGTRLTVV.

This clonotype was found many times. The chain joins TRBV11-3 to TRBJ1-6, with D possibly matching TRBD1 (6 bases). The V gene lost 1 base and the J gene lost 5 bases, with 9 bases spanning the gap. Germline lookup yields CDR1 SGHNT and CDR2 YENEEA. The CDR3 sequence is 15 residues long. The CDR3 reads CASSLAGGNNSPLHF. For the CDR3, the DNA is TGTGCCAGCAGCTTAGCCGGGGGCAATAATTCACCCCTCCACTTT.